What follows are 7 T cell receptor beta chains derived from one specimen sequenced in a study of T cells in Graves' hyperthyroidism and ophthalmopathy. TCR beta CDR3 regions were amplified from RNA. TCR CDR3 regions were first amplified by RT-PCR with HTBI primers. TCRdb reprocessed the multiplex PCR reads with MiXCR, giving one entry per CDR3 protein. The sample has about 610,000 distinct CDR3 sequences, roughly 15% seen once. The source material was blood. These receptors all come from a woman between 40 and 55 years old with Graves' ophthalmopathy.

This clonotype showed up many times. The chain employs TRBV12-3 or TRBV12-4 and TRBJ2-7; 7 positions match TRBD1. With 2 bases clipped from V and 3 bases from J, the junction kept 4 bases outside the gene matches. This CDR3 comprises 14 residues. CDR3 loop: CASSLRDSNYEQYF. For the CDR3, the DNA is TGTGCCAGCAGTTTAAGGGACAGCAACTACGAGCAGTACTTC.

There are many counts of this clonotype. CDR3 DNA sequence: TGCAGTGCTAGAGATAACCAGGGTGGAACTGAAGCTTTCTTT. Translated: CSARDNQGGTEAFF. V and J are TRBV20-1 and TRBJ1-1; tentative D call: TRBD1 (5 bases). Germline CDR1 is DFQATT and CDR2 is SNEGSKA (reference sequence). The V and J ends lost 0 bases and 5 bases respectively, with 13 bases between them. CDR3 size: 14 residues.

The table lists this clonotype with many counts. This chain links TRBV20-1 with TRBJ1-1; TRBD1 matches 9 bases. Germline CDR1 reads DFQATT; CDR2 reads SNEGSKA (reference sequence). V shed 4 bases and J 6 bases; nucleotides not matched to a gene: 6. There are 13 residues in the CDR3. In DNA, the CDR3 is TGCAGTGCTAAGTCCCACAGGGGGCCTGAAGCTTTCTTT. It yields the protein CSAKSHRGPEAFF.

The chain is built from TRBV7-8 and TRBJ1-6, with a tentative D call TRBD1 (5 bases). This CDR3 is built from 17 residues. Germline V gives CDR1 SGHVS, CDR2 FQNEAQ. V lost 1 base, J lost 1 base, and 11 bases lay in between. CDR3 sequence (DNA): TGTGCCAGCAGCTTAGGGCAGGGCGGATCCTATAATTCACCCCTCCACTTT. This gives the protein CASSLGQGGSYNSPLHF.

The rearrangement uses TRBV12-3 or TRBV12-4 and TRBJ1-5, with D possibly being TRBD1 (6 bases). V lost 7 bases to trimming and J lost 5 bases, with 15 bases between them. This CDR3 has 14 residues. The CDR3 DNA follows: TGTGCCAGCACCACCACAGGGCTGCATCAGCCCCAGCATTTT. Protein sequence: CASTTTGLHQPQHF.

This clonotype was counted many times. This chain uses TRBV11-1 with TRBJ2-5, with D perhaps TRBD1 or TRBD2 (5 bases each). Germline V gives CDR1 SGHAT, CDR2 FQDESV (reference sequence). The V end was cut by 4 bases, the J end by 2 bases, with 17 bases between. The CDR3 covers 16 residues. CDR3 in amino acids: CASSYTTGTGQETQYF. Here the CDR3 DNA reads TGTGCCAGCAGCTACACTACCGGGACGGGACAAGAGACCCAGTACTTC.

This clonotype was counted at least ten times. The chain has TRBV27 and TRBJ2-5, with 7 bases identical to TRBD2. This CDR3 has 14 residues. CDR1 and CDR2 (germline): MNHEY, SMNVEV (reference sequence). Losses at the gene ends were 3 bases for V and 5 bases for J; bases not matched to a gene: 6. The CDR3 nucleotides read TGTGCCAGCAGTTTCGCGGGAGATCCGGAGACCCAGTACTTC. This sequence encodes CASSFAGDPETQYF.